One and the same sample provided the 17 T cell receptor beta chains below, sequenced in a study of CD8 T cells in Susac syndrome. A quantity of about 0.5 to 1 ug RNA underwent reverse transcription using random hexamers. TCRdb used MiXCR to reprocess the immunoSEQ multiplex PCR reads, holding one entry per CDR3 protein. The table shows roughly 150,000 distinct CDR3 sequences, with 94% occurring only once. The sequencing sample was made of CD4+ T cells from PBMCs. Receptors were obtained from a human donor with multiple sclerosis.

The CDR3 DNA reads TGTGCCAGCATGTACCAAGAGACCCAGTACTTC. It codes for CASMYQETQYF. V and J are TRBV2 and TRBJ2-5; no clear D gene. Germline V gene data show CDR1 as SNHLY and CDR2 as FYNNEI. This CDR3 region has 11 residues. The V end was cut by 7 bases, the J end by 0 bases, with 3 bases between.

V is TRBV10-3 and J is TRBJ1-2; D unclear. The CDR3 contains 13 residues. Between the trimmed V and J ends, which lost 0 bases and 2 bases, there was a span of 4 bases. Germline CDR1 ENHRY, CDR2 SYGVKD. CDR3 protein: CAISESLNYGYTF. The CDR3 region has the DNA TGTGCCATCAGTGAGTCGCTGAACTATGGCTACACCTTC.

The chain recombines TRBV21-1 with TRBJ2-2; TRBD2, the D gene given by the table, was not confirmed from the DNA. TRBV21-1 is a recognized pseudogene. The CDR3 length is 15 residues. The CDR3 reads CASSILAGGSGELFF. The CDR3 nucleotides are TGTGCCAGCAGCATTCTAGCGGGAGGGTCCGGGGAGCTGTTTTTT.

V gene TRBV20-1 combines with J gene TRBJ2-1; 7 nucleotides align to TRBD2. Germline values: CDR1 DFQATT, CDR2 SNEGSKA (reference sequence). The CDR3 is 15 amino acids. J gave up 11 bases and V 2 bases, and 15 bases lay outside the gene matches. CDR3 in amino acids: CSARTFETSLRKQFF. The CDR3 DNA sequence: TGCAGTGCTAGAACGTTCGAGACTAGCCTTCGGAAGCAGTTCTTC.

The chain links TRBV7-2 to TRBJ2-5, with 7 bases matching TRBD1. Looked up from germline, CDR1 is SGHTA and CDR2 is FQGNSA. The ends lost 4 bases at V and 5 bases at J; junction bases unmatched: 4. The CDR3 consists of 13 residues. As DNA, the CDR3 is TGTGCCAGCAGCTCACAGGGGTTTGAGACCCAGTACTTC. It yields the protein CASSSQGFETQYF.

This chain joins TRBV5-4 and TRBJ1-1, with a weak D call TRBD1 (6 bases). The CDR3 loop spans 17 amino acids. The germline V gene has CDR1 SGHNT and CDR2 YYREEE (reference sequence). V lost 4 bases and J 2 bases, leaving 21 bases between the germline ends. CDR3 nucleotides: TGTGCCAGCAGCGGACTCACCAGGGGACGCCTTAACACTGAAGCTTTCTTT. Amino acid sequence: CASSGLTRGRLNTEAFF.

The genes are TRBV5-6 and TRBJ1-3; D uncertain. CDR3 length: 14 amino acids. CDR1 and CDR2 (germline): SGHDT, YYEEEE. V lost 0 bases to trimming and J lost 9 bases, with 13 bases between them. In DNA, the CDR3 is TGTGCCAGCAGCTTGGTAGGAAATAGGGTCACCATATATTTT. This gives the protein CASSLVGNRVTIYF.

This sequence joins TRBV6-6 and TRBJ2-2; TRBD2 is a possible D gene (7 bases). This CDR3 has 13 amino acids. Germline CDR1 reads MNHNY; CDR2 reads SVGAGI (reference sequence). The V gene lost 7 bases and the J gene lost 10 bases, with 16 bases spanning the gap. The CDR3 DNA reads TGTGCCAGCATCGACCGGGGGGCGGAGGAGCTGTTTTTT. Encoded protein: CASIDRGAEELFF.

The chain uses TRBV5-1 and TRBJ2-1; 11 positions agree with TRBD2. Trimming cost V 2 bases and J 9 bases; bases outside gene matches: 7. Germline V gene sequence: CDR1 SGHRS, CDR2 YFSETQ. CDR3 size: 15 residues. The CDR3 coding sequence is TGCGCCAGCAGCTTTGGGCTAGCGGGAGGACCTGAGCAGTTCTTC. Translating gives CASSFGLAGGPEQFF. Complete variable domain (other parts from reference TRBV5-1 and TRBJ2-1): KAGVTQTPRYLIKTRGQQVTLSCSPISGHRSVSWYQQTPGQGLQFLFEYFSETQRNKGNFPGRFSGRQFSNSRSEMNVSTLELGDSALYLCASSFGLAGGPEQFFGPGTRLTVL.

The V and J genes are TRBV11-2 and TRBJ1-4; possible D gene TRBD1, 6 bases. The CDR3 length is 16 residues. CDR1 and CDR2 from the germline V gene are SGHAT and FQNNGV. The V end lost 4 bases, the J end lost 6 bases, and 18 bases lay between the germline ends. In DNA, the CDR3 is TGTGCCAGCAGCTACTTCGGACAGTCCAAATATGAAAAACTGTTTTTT. Residues: CASSYFGQSKYEKLFF.

This chain links TRBV12-3 or TRBV12-4 with TRBJ1-1; 9 bases align to TRBD1. The CDR3 has 14 amino acids. J was trimmed by 1 base and V by 4 bases; bases with no gene match: 1. CDR3 amino acids: CASSSDRGNTEAFF. The DNA of the CDR3 is TGTGCCAGCAGTTCGGACAGGGGGAACACTGAAGCTTTCTTT.

This clonotype was seen only once. The V call is TRBV11-2, the J call TRBJ2-7; D is perhaps TRBD2 (11 bases). Trimming took 4 bases from V and 4 from J, leaving 26 bases between them. The CDR3 has 18 residues. The germline gives CDR1 SGHAT, CDR2 FQNNGV. CDR3 in amino acids: CASSSGQGVAGGLYEQYF. The CDR3 bases are TGTGCCAGCAGCTCCGGACAGGGGGTAGCGGGAGGGCTGTACGAGCAGTACTTC.

V usage is TRBV7-2 and J usage is TRBJ1-2; 7 nucleotides agree with TRBD1. The V gene end was trimmed by 2 bases and the J gene end by 4 bases; junction bases not matched to a gene: 4. CDR3 length: 14 residues. CDR1 and CDR2 (germline): SGHTA, FQGNSA. CDR3 amino acids: CASSLQRDSYGYTF. The CDR3 bases are TGTGCCAGCAGCTTACAAAGGGACAGCTATGGCTACACCTTC.

CDR3 protein: CSAESGANVLTF. The CDR3 bases are TGCAGTGCCGAATCTGGGGCCAACGTCCTGACTTTC. The rearrangement uses TRBV20-1 and TRBJ2-6; D unresolved. The germline gives CDR1 DFQATT, CDR2 SNEGSKA (reference sequence). Trimming stripped 6 bases from V and 1 base from J, with 4 bases between. The CDR3 is 12 residues long.

The chain carries TRBV12-3 or TRBV12-4 and TRBJ1-1; no clear D. V dropped 5 bases and J dropped 3 bases, with 4 bases sitting between them. This CDR3 comprises 11 residues. CDR3 in DNA: TGTGCCAGCAGTCTCGACACTGAAGCTTTCTTT. Protein: CASSLDTEAFF.

This clonotype was seen a single time. V is TRBV20-1 and J is TRBJ1-2, with TRBD1 identical over 7 bases. V trimming: 1 base; J trimming: 4 bases; junction bases outside the gene matches: 3. The CDR3 is made up of 13 amino acids. CDR1 is DFQATT, CDR2 SNEGSKA, per germline (reference sequence). The chain's CDR3 is CSARGQGGYGYTF. The DNA for the CDR3 is TGCAGTGCTAGAGGACAGGGAGGCTATGGCTACACCTTC.

This clonotype has a single count. CDR3 residues: CASTSTYGNIQYF. The CDR3, as DNA: TGTGCCAGTACCTCTACCTACGGAAACATTCAGTACTTC. The V and J genes are TRBV19 and TRBJ2-4, with no clear D. The CDR3 consists of 13 residues. Between the trimmed V and J ends, which lost 7 bases and 6 bases, there was a span of 13 bases. Germline CDR1 and CDR2: LNHDA and SQIVND (reference sequence).